The entry below gives a single T cell receptor (beta chain) sequence along with its context. This entry belongs to a study of blood T cell repertoires in COVID-19. TCRdb's table, derived via immunoSEQ multiplex PCR, lists solely in-frame clones and lacks some. The table lists 260,000 or so clones, approximately 84% of them singletons. This receptor was taken from a human donor in a cohort sampled during active COVID-19. The specimen was peripheral blood.

The DNA of the CDR3 is TGCGCCAGCAGCCTTACACCGGGACTACAAGATACGCAGTATTTT. Protein: CASSLTPGLQDTQYF. This chain uses TRBV4-1 with TRBJ2-3; TRBD2 matches 7 bases. The length of the CDR3 is 15 residues. The germline V gene encodes CDR1 MGHRA and CDR2 YSYEKL. The J segment lost 5 bases and the V segment lost 4 bases, leaving 9 bases of the junction unmatched.